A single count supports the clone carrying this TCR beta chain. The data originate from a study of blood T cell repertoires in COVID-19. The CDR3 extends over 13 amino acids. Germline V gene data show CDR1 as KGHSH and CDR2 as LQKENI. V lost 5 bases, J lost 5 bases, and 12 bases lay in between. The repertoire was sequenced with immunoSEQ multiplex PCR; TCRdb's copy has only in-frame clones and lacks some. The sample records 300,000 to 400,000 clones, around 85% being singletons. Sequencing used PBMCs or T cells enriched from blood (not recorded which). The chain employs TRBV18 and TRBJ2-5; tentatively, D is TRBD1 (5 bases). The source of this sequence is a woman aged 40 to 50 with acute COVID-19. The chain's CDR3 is CASSKGRRETQYF. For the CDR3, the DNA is TGTGCCAGCTCAAAGGGGCGTAGGGAGACCCAGTACTTC.